Here is one T cell receptor beta chain with its context. The antigen remains unidentified. Produced via immunoSEQ multiplex PCR; TCRdb's table is partial and in-frame only. Of 70,000 to 95,000 clones in the sample, approximately 83% are singletons; the top ten hold more than 12%. This CDR3 has 16 residues. V was pared by 6 bases and J by 0 bases, with 17 bases between. In germline, CDR1 is SNHLY, CDR2 FYNNEI. The sample originates from a study of radiotherapy plus CTLA-4 blockade in lung cancer. Study information: Among all patients, approximately 17% showed objective responses, while about 30% had disease control.

Study outcomes and limitations: The best predictor of response was reported to be early blood T cell clone dynamics, with interferon-beta. Expansion in blood of tumor-derived TCR clones was seen after radiotherapy plus ipilimumab.

The sequence derives from a human donor with non-small cell lung cancer that progressed on radiotherapy plus ipilimumab. J is TRBJ2-5 and V is TRBV2, with D tentatively TRBD1 (6 bases). The material was peripheral blood, obtained from a patient treated with radiotherapy plus ipilimumab. CDR3 DNA sequence: TGTGCCAGCAGCCCCGGCACCCAGGGGAACCAAGAGACCCAGTACTTC. It encodes CASSPGTQGNQETQYF.